The 27 T cell receptor beta chains reported below all come from one sample, sequenced in a study of T cells in Graves' hyperthyroidism and ophthalmopathy. The source material, RNA transcripts, was used to amplify TCR beta CDR3 regions. HTBI primers drove first-round RT-PCR of the TCR CDR3. TCRdb fed the multiplex PCR reads into MiXCR, producing one record per CDR3 protein. Here the sample spans a few hundred thousand distinct CDR3 sequences, roughly a sixth being singletons. The sample taken for sequencing was blood. These receptors came from a woman aged 45-59 years with Graves' hyperthyroidism.

About this clonotype: A read error may produce the germline difference seen at one junction end. The genes are TRBV5-1 and TRBJ2-1, with TRBD1 matching over 8 bases. Germline CDR1 reads SGHRS; CDR2 reads YFSETQ. The CDR3 has 14 amino acids. CDR3 loop: CASSSPGQVYEQFF. Written as DNA, the CDR3 is TGTGCCAGCAGCTCGCCGGGACAGGTCTATGAGCAGTTCTTC.

On this clonotype: It may be a read error: a sequence one base away is much more abundant. Lacking the conserved final phenylalanine or tryptophan, this CDR3 likely reflects a read error. J is TRBJ2-1 and V is TRBV7-2; 13 nucleotides line up with TRBD2. Germline CDR1 and CDR2: SGHTA and FQGNSA. The CDR3 contains 17 residues. Trimming removed 4 bases from V and 3 bases from J; junction bases left unmatched: 6. The chain's CDR3 is CASSSTSGRAFYNEQFL. As DNA, the CDR3 is TGTGCCAGCAGCTCCACTAGCGGGAGGGCCTTCTACAATGAGCAGTTCCTC.

This clonotype was picked up one time. The V call is TRBV6-9, the J call TRBJ2-1, with D uncertain. This CDR3 contains 15 residues. Per the germline V gene, CDR1 is MNHGY and CDR2 is SVAAGI. Trimming cost V 3 bases and J 0 bases, with 9 bases left between them. The CDR3 DNA sequence: TGTGCCAGCAGTTACGACGGTAGCTCCTACAATGAGCAGTTCTTC. Encoded protein: CASSYDGSSYNEQFF.

This clonotype has only a few counts. The V gene is TRBV28, the J gene TRBJ1-5, with D unresolved. Trimming removed 11 bases from V and 4 bases from J, with 12 bases in between. Germline V gives CDR1 MDHEN, CDR2 SYDVKM. The length of the CDR3 is 12 residues. The CDR3 reads CAYRGPNQPQHF. The CDR3 DNA follows: TGTGCCTACCGTGGACCAAATCAGCCCCAGCATTTT.

This clonotype turned up a few times. The rearrangement links TRBV13 to TRBJ1-6, with TRBD1 as a possible D gene (5 bases). The V gene's germline CDR1 is PRHDT and CDR2 FYEKMQ (reference sequence). CDR3 length: 17 residues. V lost 0 bases and J 6 bases, leaving 15 bases between the germline ends. DNA for the CDR3: TGTGCCAGCAGCTTAGGCGAGTGGGGACTTCCTAATTCACCCCTCCACTTT. Protein sequence: CASSLGEWGLPNSPLHF.

This clonotype was observed many times. The chain recombines TRBV6-1 with TRBJ1-2, with TRBD1 identical over 7 bases. V trimming: 2 bases; J trimming: 5 bases; junction bases outside the gene matches: 5. The CDR3 contains 14 residues. Germline CDR1 reads MNHNS; CDR2 reads SASEGT. The CDR3 loop is CASSETGVRYGYTF. Written as DNA, the CDR3 is TGTGCCAGCAGTGAAACAGGGGTGAGATATGGCTACACCTTC.

This clonotype was seen ten or more times. The chain carries TRBV11-3 and TRBJ2-1; TRBD2 aligns across 9 bases. The germline gives CDR1 SGHNT, CDR2 YENEEA. Trimming took 5 bases from V and 1 from J; bases not matched to a gene: 12. The CDR3 extends over 18 amino acids. The CDR3 is CASSRDPLAGVSYNEQFF. CDR3 sequence (DNA): TGTGCCAGCAGCCGAGATCCATTAGCGGGAGTTTCCTACAATGAGCAGTTCTTC.

This clonotype was seen at least ten times. The chain combines TRBV11-1 with TRBJ2-7; a possible D gene is TRBD1 (5 bases). The V and J ends lost 5 bases and 3 bases respectively, with 11 bases between them. Germline V gene data show CDR1 as SGHAT and CDR2 as FQDESV (reference sequence). This CDR3 contains 13 residues. CDR3 sequence reads: CASSRSGNYEQYF. The CDR3 DNA is TGTGCCAGCAGCCGTTCAGGGAACTACGAGCAGTACTTC.

This clonotype has a handful of counts. V and J are TRBV7-3 and TRBJ2-1; 7 bases align to TRBD1. The CDR3 is made up of 15 amino acids. The V gene's germline CDR1 is SGHTA and CDR2 FQGTGA. Trimming took 4 bases from V and 6 from J; bases not matched to a gene: 9. The CDR3 sequence: CASSSLGGQPNEQFF. The DNA of the CDR3 is TGTGCCAGCAGCTCCTTAGGGGGCCAACCCAATGAGCAGTTCTTC.

This chain joins TRBV30 and TRBJ2-5, with D unresolved. V gave up 2 bases and J gave up 4 bases, with 14 bases separating them. There are 14 residues in the CDR3. CDR1 and CDR2 from the germline V gene are GTSNPN and SVGIG (reference sequence). The CDR3: CAWSLGFSPETQYF. In nucleotides, the CDR3 is TGTGCCTGGAGTTTGGGGTTTAGCCCAGAGACCCAGTACTTC.

The chain joins TRBV29-1 to TRBJ1-1; possibly TRBD1 for D (5 bases). This CDR3 is built from 13 residues. The V end was cut by 7 bases, the J end by 5 bases, with 17 bases between. CDR1 SQVTM and CDR2 ANQGSEA come from the germline V gene. The CDR3 loop is CSAAGGGGTEAFF. CDR3 DNA sequence: TGCAGCGCTGCGGGGGGGGGAGGGACTGAAGCTTTCTTT.

This clonotype was seen at least ten times. The rearrangement uses TRBV19 and TRBJ2-3, with unresolved D. V was shortened by 3 bases and J by 3 bases, with 4 bases between the two germline ends. This CDR3 is 12 amino acids long. Germline CDR1 LNHDA, CDR2 SQIVND (reference sequence). This chain's CDR3 is CASSMATDTQYF. The CDR3 coding sequence is TGTGCCAGTAGTATGGCGACAGATACGCAGTATTTT. The entire variable domain, with the rest obtained from reference TRBV19 and TRBJ2-3, is as follows: DGGITQSPKYLFRKEGQNVTLSCEQNLNHDAMYWYRQDPGQGLRLIYYSQIVNDFQKGDIAEGYSVSREKKESFPLTVTSAQKNPTAFYLCASSMATDTQYFGPGTRLTVL.

The table lists this clonotype with many counts. The chain joins TRBV11-1 to TRBJ2-7, with TRBD1 matching 7 bases. J was trimmed by 0 bases and V by 4 bases; bases with no gene match: 3. Looked up from germline, CDR1 is SGHAT and CDR2 is FQDESV (reference sequence). The CDR3 length is 14 residues. CDR3 bases: TGTGCCAGCAGCTCGGACAGGAGCTCCTACGAGCAGTACTTC. This encodes CASSSDRSSYEQYF.

This clonotype was picked up many times. The rearrangement joins TRBV20-1 to TRBJ2-1; D is unresolved. The V end lost 3 bases, the J end lost 6 bases, and 9 bases lay between the germline ends. Germline CDR1 DFQATT, CDR2 SNEGSKA (reference sequence). The CDR3 is 12 amino acids. CDR3 nucleotides: TGCAGTGCTAGGGAGTTCGGCAATGAGCAGTTCTTC. The encoded protein is CSAREFGNEQFF.

This rearrangement joins TRBV7-2 to TRBJ1-2; no clear D. The CDR3 consists of 15 residues. Per germline, CDR1 SGHTA and CDR2 FQGNSA. Trimming removed 5 bases from V and 3 bases from J, with 16 bases in between. CDR3 in DNA: TGTGCCAGCAGCCAAGAAAAGGGCAACGACTATGGCTACACCTTC. It yields the protein CASSQEKGNDYGYTF.

The CDR3 DNA follows: TGTGCCAGCAGTTACTCGGCTAGCGGGAGGATCTACGAGCAGTACTTC. Protein: CASSYSASGRIYEQYF. V and J are TRBV6-5 and TRBJ2-7; 11 nucleotides agree with TRBD2. The J segment lost 3 bases and the V segment lost 0 bases, leaving 4 bases of the junction unmatched. This CDR3 is 16 amino acids long. Germline-derived CDR1 and CDR2 are MNHEY and SVGAGI.

This clonotype came up many times. The chain couples TRBV24-1 to TRBJ1-5, with D possibly matching TRBD1 (6 bases). Per germline, CDR1 KGHDR and CDR2 SFDVKD. V shed 4 bases and J shed 5 bases, with 23 bases lying between them. The CDR3 runs 18 residues. CDR3 in DNA: TGTGCCACCAGTGAACGGACAGATTTACGGGACGGTCATCAGCCCCAGCATTTT. Translating gives CATSERTDLRDGHQPQHF.

The sample holds a few counts of this clonotype. V is TRBV6-1 and J is TRBJ2-2; tentatively, D is TRBD1 or TRBD2 (5 bases each). This CDR3 region has 15 residues. Per germline, CDR1 MNHNS and CDR2 SASEGT. Between the trimmed V and J ends, which lost 6 bases and 1 base, there was a span of 12 bases. This chain's CDR3 is CASSPIGGNTGELFF. Written as DNA, the CDR3 is TGTGCCAGCAGCCCGATTGGGGGGAACACCGGGGAGCTGTTTTTT.

This clonotype was detected only a few times. The chain couples TRBV20-1 to TRBJ1-5; TRBD1 is a possible D gene (6 bases). The CDR3 loop spans 13 amino acids. Germline-derived CDR1 and CDR2 are DFQATT and SNEGSKA (reference sequence). V was trimmed by 1 base and J by 4 bases, leaving 8 bases between them. The CDR3 DNA sequence: TGCAGTGCTAGAGGACAGGAAAATCAGCCCCAGCATTTT. Translation: CSARGQENQPQHF.

The V gene is TRBV9, the J gene TRBJ2-1; 13 nucleotides line up with TRBD2. Germline assignment: CDR1 SGDLS and CDR2 YYNGEE. CDR3 length: 16 amino acids. V lost 4 bases and J lost 7; bases outside the gene matches: 8. CDR3 loop: CASSPTGTSGMNEQFF. As DNA, the CDR3 is TGTGCCAGCAGCCCTACCGGGACTAGCGGGATGAATGAGCAGTTCTTC.

This clonotype was counted many times. This sequence joins TRBV28 and TRBJ2-7; 12 positions match TRBD2. There are 15 residues in the CDR3. Trimming removed 5 bases from V and 2 bases from J; junction bases left unmatched: 4. CDR1 and CDR2 (germline): MDHEN, SYDVKM. The CDR3 nucleotides read TGTGCCAGCAGTCCTCTAGCGGGAGGGCCCTACGAGCAGTACTTC. It is translated as CASSPLAGGPYEQYF.

This clonotype was seen ten or more times. The chain employs TRBV10-3 and TRBJ2-1; D is unclear. The CDR3 has 16 residues. Germline values: CDR1 ENHRY, CDR2 SYGVKD. V lost 5 bases, J lost 8 bases, and 22 bases lay in between. The CDR3 region is CAISSNQPPAFDEQFF. The CDR3 DNA is TGTGCCATCAGTTCCAATCAGCCGCCCGCTTTCGATGAGCAGTTCTTC.

This clonotype was seen many times. This chain joins TRBV28 and TRBJ2-7; 10 bases map to TRBD2. Per the germline V gene, CDR1 is MDHEN and CDR2 is SYDVKM. V was clipped by 0 bases and J by 0 bases; unmatched bases: 2. The CDR3 totals 16 residues. The CDR3 coding sequence is TGTGCCAGCAGTTTATGGGCTAGCGGGAGCTCCTACGAGCAGTACTTC. As protein: CASSLWASGSSYEQYF. The full variable domain, rest sourced from reference TRBV28 and TRBJ2-7, is DVKVTQSSRYLVKRTGEKVFLECVQDMDHENMFWYRQDPGLGLRLIYFSYDVKMKEKGDIPEGYSVSREKKERFSLILESASTNQTSMYLCASSLWASGSSYEQYFGPGTRLTVT.

This clonotype has at least ten counts. The rearrangement joins TRBV12-3 or TRBV12-4 to TRBJ2-7; tentative D call: TRBD2 (5 bases). CDR3 size: 14 residues. V was clipped by 3 bases and J by 2 bases, with 11 bases between them. In DNA, the CDR3 is TGTGCCAGCAGTTTGACGGACTCGACCTACGAGCAGTACTTC. Amino acids: CASSLTDSTYEQYF.

The CDR3 DNA follows: TGTGCCAGTAGTATCCGTCAAATTACTGGAAACACCATATATTTT. Its protein is CASSIRQITGNTIYF. The rearrangement uses TRBV19 and TRBJ1-3; no reliable D call. The ends were cut back, 3 bases at V and 2 bases at J, with 11 bases in the middle. Germline assignment: CDR1 LNHDA and CDR2 SQIVND (reference sequence). The CDR3 covers 15 residues.

CDR3 amino acids: CASRTADNSPLHF. The CDR3, as DNA: TGTGCCAGCAGGACAGCCGATAATTCACCCCTCCACTTT. The rearrangement joins TRBV6-1 to TRBJ1-6; a weak D match, TRBD1 (5 bases). There are 13 residues in the CDR3. Trimming pared 6 bases from V and 5 bases from J, leaving 8 bases between. The germline gives CDR1 MNHNS, CDR2 SASEGT.

This clonotype was recorded many times. The rearrangement links TRBV11-2 to TRBJ2-1; TRBD2 might be the D (6 bases). This CDR3 contains 15 residues. Germline V gives CDR1 SGHAT, CDR2 FQNNGV. Trimming took off 5 bases at V and 7 bases at J, with 18 bases between the two ends. The CDR3 here is CASSPRAREWNEQFF. The CDR3 DNA sequence: TGTGCCAGCAGCCCCCGGGCCCGGGAGTGGAATGAGCAGTTCTTC.